The present T cell receptor (beta chain) was sequenced within a study of CD8+ T cells in alopecia areata. For the study at large: Tofacitinib was taken orally by treated patients, and the dose was 5 to 10 mg twice daily.

CDR3 length equals 15 residues. The V and J ends lost 5 bases and 2 bases, in that order; junction bases with no gene match: 9. CDR1 and CDR2 from the germline V gene are SEHNR and FQNEAQ (reference sequence). This clone was counted once. Noted treatment: oral pan-JAK inhibitor, 5-10 mg twice daily. Samples from alopecia areata patients were lesional scalp punch biopsies and peripheral blood. Reverse transcription of extracted RNA yielded cDNA, which provided the sequencing template. Generated by immunoSEQ multiplex PCR, the TCRdb table keeps only in-frame clones and is missing some. The sample records 85,000 to 110,000 clones, about nine tenths being singletons.

This material consisted of CD8+ T cells sorted from blood, taken at approximately week 30, from a patient treated with tofacitinib. The chain combines TRBV7-9 with TRBJ2-7; 7 nucleotides line up with TRBD2. This receptor was taken from a human donor with alopecia areata. The CDR3 nucleotides are TGTGCCAGCAGCCGAGGGGCGGGAGCAGCCTACGAGCAGTACTTC. It translates to CASSRGAGAAYEQYF.